This TCR beta chain comes out of a study of blood T cells in healthy people across ages. The CDR3 loop spans 15 amino acids. Looked up from germline, CDR1 is MGHDK and CDR2 is SYGVNS. V lost 3 bases to trimming and J lost 6 bases, with 15 bases between them. The second PCR ran roughly 7 to 11 cycles with a sample-barcoded 5' primer and J-beta primers. TCRdb re-called the 5' RACE reads through MiXCR, storing one row per CDR3 protein. The sample lists about 1.5 million distinct CDR3 sequences, approximately 38% occurring once. This chain uses TRBV25-1 with TRBJ1-3; D is ambiguous. This clonotype originated in a woman younger than 35 in good health. The sequencing sample was made of blood. CDR3 sequence reads: CASSDLAGGENTIYF. As DNA, the CDR3 is TGTGCCAGCAGTGATTTGGCAGGTGGTGAAAACACCATATATTTT.